This passage covers 29 T cell receptor beta chains from one sample sequenced in a study of T-cell reconstitution after alpha-beta-depleted transplantation in children. Preparation of the TCRbeta library was carried out with unique molecular identifiers. In TCRdb, the PCR reads were re-called with MiXCR into one record per CDR3 protein. The sample has roughly 100,000 distinct CDR3 sequences, 6% to 9% seen once. The material sequenced was PBMCs, taken before TCRalphabeta/CD19-depleted stem cell transplant. The receptors derive from a boy aged 2 to 10 with acute lymphoblastic leukemia, due to receive a stem cell transplant.

This clonotype was counted a few times. J is TRBJ1-4 and V is TRBV20-1, with TRBD1 matching 9 bases. CDR1 is DFQATT, CDR2 SNEGSKA, per germline (reference sequence). The V gene end was trimmed by 6 bases and the J gene end by 4 bases; junction bases not matched to a gene: 12. The CDR3 spans 16 residues. CDR3: CSALAGTGFRNEKLFF. CDR3 bases: TGCAGTGCCCTAGCCGGGACAGGGTTCCGTAATGAAAAACTGTTTTTT.

The sample holds many counts of this clonotype. This chain connects TRBV28 to TRBJ2-7, with D maybe TRBD2 (5 bases). The CDR3 has 17 amino acids. CDR1 MDHEN and CDR2 SYDVKM come from the germline V gene. V lost 6 bases to trimming and J lost 3 bases, with 24 bases between them. The DNA of the CDR3 is TGTGCCAGCAGATCTAAAACGGCGGGCCTGTTGATCTACGAGCAGTACTTC. The encoded protein is CASRSKTAGLLIYEQYF.

This clonotype was detected a few times. In DNA form, the CDR3 reads TGTGCCAGCAGCTGGGGACAGGTTGAAAAACTGTTTTTT. Its translation is CASSWGQVEKLFF. This chain uses TRBV5-6 with TRBJ1-4; 8 bases map to TRBD1. Germline CDR1 and CDR2: SGHDT and YYEEEE. V shed 3 bases and J 7 bases; nucleotides not matched to a gene: 2. The CDR3 has 13 residues.

This clonotype was counted between two and nine times. The chain links TRBV24-1 to TRBJ1-5, with 7 nucleotides matching TRBD1. V lost 0 bases and J lost 4; bases outside the gene matches: 14. This CDR3 has 19 amino acids. CDR1 is KGHDR, CDR2 SFDVKD, per germline. The CDR3 coding sequence is TGTGCCACCAGTGATTTGCAAATAGAGGGGGCAGGGGAAAATCAGCCCCAGCATTTT. Protein product: CATSDLQIEGAGENQPQHF.

A word on this clonotype: A clone one base away is much larger, so this may be a read error. The chain links TRBV13 to TRBJ2-3; TRBD2 matches 7 bases. CDR3 size: 13 residues. V dropped 8 bases and J dropped 1; count of bases not matched to a gene: 3. Germline CDR1 PRHDT, CDR2 FYEKMQ (reference sequence). CDR3: CASWGGGTDTQYF. CDR3 bases: TGTGCCAGCTGGGGGGGGGGCACAGATACGCAGTATTTT.

At least ten counts were recorded for this clonotype. This rearrangement joins TRBV12-3 or TRBV12-4 to TRBJ1-2; 10 bases agree with TRBD1. J gave up 7 bases and V 6 bases, and 8 bases lay outside the gene matches. There are 14 residues in the CDR3. This CDR3 is CASRTGGHSVGYTF. The CDR3 DNA follows: TGTGCCAGCAGGACAGGGGGCCATAGCGTTGGCTACACCTTC.

This clonotype was picked up a small number of times. The chain combines TRBV3-1 with TRBJ2-5, with D maybe TRBD1 (6 bases). CDR1 is LGHDT and CDR2 is YNNKEL in the germline V gene (reference sequence). This CDR3 spans 15 amino acids. V was cut by 0 bases and J by 5 bases, with 13 bases left in between. The CDR3 DNA reads TGTGCCAGCAGCCAAGACGGCCAGGGGTTGGAGACCCAGTACTTC. This codes for CASSQDGQGLETQYF.

This clonotype was detected ten times or more. The genes are TRBV12-3 or TRBV12-4 and TRBJ1-1; 7 positions match TRBD1. CDR3 length: 14 residues. V was pared by 6 bases and J by 7 bases, with 11 bases of the junction left unmatched. Here the CDR3 reads CASRAQGRPFEAFF. The CDR3 region has the DNA TGTGCCAGCAGAGCACAGGGGCGCCCTTTTGAAGCTTTCTTT.

The CDR3 spells CSAREMTGAYGYTF. The CDR3 DNA follows: TGCAGTGCTAGGGAGATGACAGGCGCCTATGGCTACACCTTC. This chain connects TRBV20-1 to TRBJ1-2; D may be TRBD1 (6 bases). Per germline, CDR1 DFQATT and CDR2 SNEGSKA (reference sequence). The CDR3 contains 14 residues. V lost 3 bases, J lost 4 bases, and 15 bases lay in between.

This clonotype has ten or more counts. This sequence joins TRBV27 and TRBJ2-7; no clear D. CDR1 is MNHEY and CDR2 is SMNVEV in the germline V gene (reference sequence). The CDR3 is made up of 13 amino acids. The V and J ends lost 5 bases and 4 bases respectively, with 12 bases between them. DNA of the CDR3: TGTGCCAGCAGTATCCTGGGTGGATACGAGCAGTACTTC. It encodes CASSILGGYEQYF.

Only a few counts were recorded for this clonotype. The rearrangement joins TRBV10-3 to TRBJ1-4; D is perhaps TRBD1 (5 bases). The CDR3 totals 13 residues. CDR1 ENHRY and CDR2 SYGVKD come from the germline V gene. The ends were cut back, 7 bases at V and 3 bases at J, with 9 bases in the middle. CDR3 sequence (DNA): TGTGCCATCACCCAGGGAGCTAATGAAAAACTGTTTTTT. Encoded protein: CAITQGANEKLFF.

The chain carries TRBV18 and TRBJ1-2; TRBD1 aligns across 7 bases. The CDR3 is made up of 16 amino acids. V dropped 3 bases and J dropped 8; count of bases not matched to a gene: 15. Looked up from germline, CDR1 is KGHSH and CDR2 is LQKENI. The CDR3 is CASSPRQGEGGYGYTF. CDR3 sequence (DNA): TGTGCCAGCTCACCGCGACAGGGTGAGGGGGGCTACGGCTACACCTTC.

The chain uses TRBV3-1 and TRBJ1-1; D gene unclear. Trimming left V 3 bases short and J 4 bases short, with 6 bases between. Per germline, CDR1 LGHDT and CDR2 YNNKEL (reference sequence). The length of the CDR3 is 12 residues. The CDR3 bases are TGTGCCAGCAGCCAGAGGCCCACTGAAGCTTTCTTT. Translation: CASSQRPTEAFF. Looking up the rest from reference TRBV3-1 and TRBJ1-1 gives the full variable domain: DTAVSQTPKYLVTQMGNDKSIKCEQNLGHDTMYWYKQDSKKFLKIMFSYNNKELIINETVPNRFSPKSPDKAHLNLHINSLELGDSAVYFCASSQRPTEAFFGQGTRLTVV.

V and J are TRBV18 and TRBJ1-5; a possible D gene is TRBD1 (5 bases). This CDR3 has 16 residues. Trimming left V 5 bases short and J 2 bases short, with 16 bases between. Germline V gene data show CDR1 as KGHSH and CDR2 as LQKENI. CDR3 bases: TGTGCCAGCTCATTCGAGGGGCGAAAGTGCAATCAGCCCCAGCATTTT. Amino acid sequence: CASSFEGRKCNQPQHF.

This clonotype was picked up many times. The chain has TRBV5-1 and TRBJ2-1, with TRBD2 matching 9 bases. V trimming: 2 bases; J trimming: 9 bases; junction bases outside the gene matches: 9. Germline CDR1 SGHRS, CDR2 YFSETQ. The CDR3 spans 15 residues. The CDR3 sequence is CASSFNSGGLSEQFF. The CDR3 DNA is TGCGCCAGCAGCTTTAATAGCGGGGGCCTAAGTGAGCAGTTCTTC. The full variable domain, rest sourced from reference TRBV5-1 and TRBJ2-1, is KAGVTQTPRYLIKTRGQQVTLSCSPISGHRSVSWYQQTPGQGLQFLFEYFSETQRNKGNFPGRFSGRQFSNSRSEMNVSTLELGDSALYLCASSFNSGGLSEQFFGPGTRLTVL.

This clonotype was counted between two and nine times. The chain is built from TRBV5-1 and TRBJ1-3; TRBD1 might be the D (5 bases). Trimming shortened V by 4 bases and J by 2 bases, and 13 bases separated the two germline ends. The germline CDR1 and CDR2 sequences are SGHRS and YFSETQ. The CDR3 is 15 amino acids. The DNA for the CDR3 is TGCGCCAGCAGCACCGGGGGTGGACCTGGAAACACCATATATTTT. It encodes CASSTGGGPGNTIYF.

The rearrangement links TRBV20-1 to TRBJ2-7, with D perhaps matching TRBD1 (6 bases). Germline values: CDR1 DFQATT, CDR2 SNEGSKA (reference sequence). Trimming pared 5 bases from V and 13 bases from J, leaving 24 bases between. The CDR3 runs to 13 residues. The CDR3 region is CSAVQSVTGKKYF. DNA for the CDR3: TGCAGTGCTGTCCAATCGGTAACAGGGAAAAAATACTTC.

The table lists this clonotype with a few counts. The rearrangement links TRBV5-4 to TRBJ1-4; maybe TRBD1 (5 bases). This CDR3 has 14 amino acids. V was clipped by 4 bases and J by 10 bases, with 17 bases between them. Germline CDR1 reads SGHNT; CDR2 reads YYREEE (reference sequence). The CDR3 nucleotides read TGTGCCAGCAGCCCCGACAAGGTGGGGGGAAAACTGTTTTTT. It encodes CASSPDKVGGKLFF.

V is TRBV5-6 and J is TRBJ1-2; D might be TRBD1 (6 bases). The CDR3 covers 16 residues. Between the trimmed V and J ends, which lost 5 bases and 4 bases, there was a span of 21 bases. Germline assignment: CDR1 SGHDT and CDR2 YYEEEE. CDR3 in DNA: TGTGCCAGCAGGCTTCGGTCAGTCTTAGGGGGCTATGGCTACACCTTC. Protein: CASRLRSVLGGYGYTF.

This clonotype was found many times. This chain uses TRBV7-2 with TRBJ1-1; 8 nucleotides align to TRBD1. The V gene's germline CDR1 is SGHTA and CDR2 FQGNSA. CDR3 size: 12 residues. Trimming took 8 bases from V and 11 from J; bases not matched to a gene: 10. CDR3 protein: CASGTRQGKAFF. CDR3 DNA: TGTGCCAGCGGTACCAGACAGGGGAAGGCTTTCTTT.

There are many counts of this clonotype. The chain carries TRBV12-3 or TRBV12-4 and TRBJ1-4; D call uncertain. Between the trimmed V and J ends, which lost 6 bases and 8 bases, there was a span of 16 bases. The CDR3 loop spans 14 amino acids. CDR3: CASSRTYSGEKLFF. In DNA form, the CDR3 reads TGTGCCAGCAGCCGAACGTATTCCGGCGAAAAACTGTTTTTT.

Ten or more counts support this clonotype. The V call is TRBV5-1, the J call TRBJ1-1; D remains unclear. Trimming removed 5 bases at V and 4 bases at J, with 12 bases between. The germline CDR1 and CDR2 sequences are SGHRS and YFSETQ. There are 13 residues in the CDR3. This chain's CDR3 is CASRAGLGTEAFF. The DNA for the CDR3 is TGCGCCAGCAGGGCGGGGTTGGGCACTGAAGCTTTCTTT.

The rearrangement uses TRBV4-1 and TRBJ2-2; D unclear. Germline lookup yields CDR1 MGHRA and CDR2 YSYEKL. V lost 4 bases and J lost 3, with 9 bases in between. The CDR3 has 14 amino acids. This CDR3 reads CASSRTDYTGELFF. DNA for the CDR3: TGCGCCAGCAGCCGCACAGATTACACCGGGGAGCTGTTTTTT.

This sequence joins TRBV5-6 and TRBJ1-2; D is perhaps TRBD1 (5 bases). The V and J ends lost 0 bases and 9 bases respectively, with 12 bases between them. Germline V gene data show CDR1 as SGHDT and CDR2 as YYEEEE. This CDR3 spans 13 amino acids. The CDR3 region has the DNA TGTGCCAGCAGCTTGGGAGGGGCACGGCGCTACACCTTC. Translation gives CASSLGGARRYTF.

There are a few counts of this clonotype. The chain couples TRBV11-1 to TRBJ2-1; 8 bases agree with TRBD2. Germline assignment: CDR1 SGHAT and CDR2 FQDESV (reference sequence). V was clipped by 1 base and J by 5 bases; unmatched bases: 10. This CDR3 is built from 17 residues. The chain's CDR3 is CASSLGPAGALNNEQFF. The CDR3, as DNA: TGTGCCAGCAGCTTAGGGCCAGCGGGGGCCTTAAACAATGAGCAGTTCTTC.

This clonotype was counted a few times. This chain links TRBV10-3 with TRBJ2-6; 8 nucleotides align to TRBD2. CDR3 length equals 18 residues. Germline assignment: CDR1 ENHRY and CDR2 SYGVKD. The V segment lost 6 bases and the J segment 1 base; nucleotides outside the gene matches: 11. The CDR3 nucleotides read TGTGCCATCAGCGGGGGGGCCGCCCGATCATCTGGGGCCAACGTCCTGACTTTC. Residues: CAISGGAARSSGANVLTF.

The table lists this clonotype with many counts. The chain has TRBV5-1 and TRBJ2-1; TRBD1 might be the D (7 bases). Germline CDR1 SGHRS, CDR2 YFSETQ. The CDR3 contains 15 residues. V was clipped by 4 bases and J by 8 bases, with 19 bases between them. The CDR3 nucleotides read TGCGCCAGCAGCCCTCAGGGGGGCTCGATCGATGAGCAGTTCTTC. The encoded protein is CASSPQGGSIDEQFF.

This clonotype has at least ten counts. The gene calls are TRBV3-1 and TRBJ2-4, with TRBD2 identical over 7 bases. Trimming removed 4 bases from V and 0 bases from J; junction bases left unmatched: 0. Germline V gene data show CDR1 as LGHDT and CDR2 as YNNKEL (reference sequence). This CDR3 region has 14 residues. CDR3: CASSPGGAKNIQYF. CDR3 nucleotide sequence: TGTGCCAGCAGCCCGGGGGGAGCCAAAAACATTCAGTACTTC.

This clonotype was observed at least ten times. The gene calls are TRBV7-2 and TRBJ2-4; 8 bases are shared with TRBD1. Germline V gene sequence: CDR1 SGHTA, CDR2 FQGNSA. The CDR3 covers 16 residues. Germline trimming cut 5 bases from V and 2 bases from J; bases unmatched to any gene: 8. Written as DNA, the CDR3 is TGTGCCAGCAGCCTCCGGACAGGGCTAACCAAAAACATTCAGTACTTC. It yields the protein CASSLRTGLTKNIQYF.